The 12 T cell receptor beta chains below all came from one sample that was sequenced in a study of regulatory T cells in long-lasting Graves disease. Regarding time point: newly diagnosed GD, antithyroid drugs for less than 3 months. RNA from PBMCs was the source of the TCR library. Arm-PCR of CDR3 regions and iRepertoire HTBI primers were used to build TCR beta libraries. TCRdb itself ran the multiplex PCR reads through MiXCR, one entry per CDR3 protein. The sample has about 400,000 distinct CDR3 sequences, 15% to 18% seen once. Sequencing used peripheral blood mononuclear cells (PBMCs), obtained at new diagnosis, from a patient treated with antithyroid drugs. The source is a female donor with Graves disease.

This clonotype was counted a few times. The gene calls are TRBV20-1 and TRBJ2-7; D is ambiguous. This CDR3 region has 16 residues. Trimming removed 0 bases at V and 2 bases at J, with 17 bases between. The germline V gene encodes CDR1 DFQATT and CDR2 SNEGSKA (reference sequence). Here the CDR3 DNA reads TGCAGTGCTAGAGAGGTCCCTGCGTACGATACCTACGAGCAGTACTTC. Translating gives CSAREVPAYDTYEQYF.

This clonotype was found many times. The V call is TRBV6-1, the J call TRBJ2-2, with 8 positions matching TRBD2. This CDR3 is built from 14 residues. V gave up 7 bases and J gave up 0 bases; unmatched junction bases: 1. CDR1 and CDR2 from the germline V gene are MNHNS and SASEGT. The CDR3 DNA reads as TGTGCCAGCAATAGCGGGACGAACACCGGGGAGCTGTTTTTT. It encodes CASNSGTNTGELFF.

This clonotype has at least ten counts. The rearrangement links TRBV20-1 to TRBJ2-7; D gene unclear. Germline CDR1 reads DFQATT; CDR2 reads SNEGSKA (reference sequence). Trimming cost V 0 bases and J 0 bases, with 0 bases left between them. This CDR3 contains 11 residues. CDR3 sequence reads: CSARDSYEQYF. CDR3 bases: TGCAGTGCTAGAGACTCCTACGAGCAGTACTTC.

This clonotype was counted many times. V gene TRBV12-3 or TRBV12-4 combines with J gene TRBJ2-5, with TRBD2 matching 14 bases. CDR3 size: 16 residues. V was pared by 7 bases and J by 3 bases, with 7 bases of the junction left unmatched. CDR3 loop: CASNARGLAGEETQYF. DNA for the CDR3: TGTGCCAGCAACGCCAGGGGACTAGCGGGAGAAGAGACCCAGTACTTC.

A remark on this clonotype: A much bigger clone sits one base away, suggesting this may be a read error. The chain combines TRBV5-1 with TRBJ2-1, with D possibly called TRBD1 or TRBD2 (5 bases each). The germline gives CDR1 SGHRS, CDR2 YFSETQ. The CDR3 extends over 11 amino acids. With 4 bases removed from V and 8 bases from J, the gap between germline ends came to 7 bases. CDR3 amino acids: CASSRDDEQFF. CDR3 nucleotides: TGCGCCAGCAGCAGGGACGATGAGCAGTTCTTC.

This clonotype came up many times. The DNA for the CDR3 is TGCGCCAGCCTTTCTCTAGCGGGGGTTAAAGAGACCCAGTACTTC. Translated: CASLSLAGVKETQYF. The chain links TRBV10-1 to TRBJ2-5; 10 nucleotides line up with TRBD2. In germline, CDR1 is WNHNN, CDR2 SYGVQD (reference sequence). This CDR3 spans 15 amino acids. V dropped 8 bases and J dropped 3; count of bases not matched to a gene: 9.

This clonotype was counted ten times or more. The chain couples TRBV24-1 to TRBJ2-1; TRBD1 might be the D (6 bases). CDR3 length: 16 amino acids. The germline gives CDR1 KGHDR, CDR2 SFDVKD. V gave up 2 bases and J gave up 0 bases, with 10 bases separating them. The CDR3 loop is CATSDSGASSYNEQFF. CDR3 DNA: TGTGCCACCAGTGATTCAGGGGCCAGCTCCTACAATGAGCAGTTCTTC.

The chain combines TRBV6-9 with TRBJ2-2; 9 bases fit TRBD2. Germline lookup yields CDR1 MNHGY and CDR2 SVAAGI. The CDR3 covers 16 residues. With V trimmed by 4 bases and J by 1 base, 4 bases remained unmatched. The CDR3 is CASSSRLAENTGELFF. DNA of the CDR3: TGTGCCAGCAGTTCACGACTAGCGGAGAACACCGGGGAGCTGTTTTTT.

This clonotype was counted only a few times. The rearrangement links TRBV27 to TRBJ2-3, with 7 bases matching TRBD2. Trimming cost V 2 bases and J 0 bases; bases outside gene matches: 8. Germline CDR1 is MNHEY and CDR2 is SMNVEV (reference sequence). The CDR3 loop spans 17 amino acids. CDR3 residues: CASSLAGVPPSTDTQYF. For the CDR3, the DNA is TGTGCCAGCAGTTTAGCGGGAGTTCCCCCTAGCACAGATACGCAGTATTTT.

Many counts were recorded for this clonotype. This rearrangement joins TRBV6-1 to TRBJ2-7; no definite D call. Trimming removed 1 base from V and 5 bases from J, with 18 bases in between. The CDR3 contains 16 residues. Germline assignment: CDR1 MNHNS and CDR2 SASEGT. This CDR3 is CASSEDVGAVRNEQYF. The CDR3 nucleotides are TGTGCCAGCAGTGAAGACGTTGGAGCAGTTCGGAACGAGCAGTACTTC.

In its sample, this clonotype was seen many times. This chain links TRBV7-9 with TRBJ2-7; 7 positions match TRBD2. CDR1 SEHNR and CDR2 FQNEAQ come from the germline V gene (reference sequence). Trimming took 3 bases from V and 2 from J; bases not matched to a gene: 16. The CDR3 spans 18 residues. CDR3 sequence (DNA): TGTGCCAGCAGCTTCGACCCCCGGGCGGCGGGAGACCCCTACGAGCAGTACTTC. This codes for CASSFDPRAAGDPYEQYF.

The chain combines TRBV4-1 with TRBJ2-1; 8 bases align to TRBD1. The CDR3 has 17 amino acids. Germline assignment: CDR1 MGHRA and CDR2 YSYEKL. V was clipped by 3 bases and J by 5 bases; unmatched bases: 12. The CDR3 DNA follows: TGCGCCAGCAGCCACCCATCCGGGACAGGAGCTAACAATGAGCAGTTCTTC. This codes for CASSHPSGTGANNEQFF.